This T cell receptor beta chain was profiled in a study of T cell repertoires in breast cancer. Study summary: Breast cancer patients gave tumors, lymph nodes and blood; healthy donors gave blood. General study results and limits: Emulsion RT-PCR gave a qualitative, not quantitative, TCR profile.

CDR1 and CDR2 from the germline V gene are SGHVS and FQNEAQ. The V and J ends lost 5 bases and 0 bases respectively, with 10 bases between them. This CDR3 has 14 residues. Primers covering all TCR V genes were used in emulsion RT-PCR on CD8+ T cells. Unpaired genes were suppressed by blocking oligonucleotides during a second nested PCR. TCRdb re-called the emulsion pairing reads through MiXCR, storing one row per CDR3 protein. The table has tens of thousands of distinct CDR3 sequences, 45% to 50% seen once; the top ten hold less than 70%. A remark on this clonotype: The target antigen is unknown.

Sample: CD8+ T cells. The chain links TRBV7-8 to TRBJ1-1; D remains ambiguous. The TCR was taken from a pool of human donors with breast cancer or a healthy control (not recorded which). The DNA for the CDR3 is TGTGCCAGCAGCCCCCAGACAATGAACACTGAAGCTTTCTTT. Its protein is CASSPQTMNTEAFF.